This TCR beta chain was sequenced during a study of shared clonotypes between healthy human individuals. Study as a whole: Per donor, three plates held CD4 naive cells, three held CD4 memory, two held CD8 naive and one held CD8 memory.

As regards this clone: Its antigen is not known.

The CDR3 has 14 residues. Germline V gives CDR1 SGHTA, CDR2 FQGTGA. Trimming removed 2 bases at V and 2 bases at J, with 9 bases between. Overall study results and limits: A handful of donors shared approximately 5% of their naive CD4 clonotypes. Clonotypes not shared had lower generation probabilities than those common to all four donors.

Within Nashville, Tennessee resided all donors, each a Caucasian adult. Produced via immunoSEQ multiplex PCR; TCRdb's table is partial and in-frame only. The data hold approximately 1.1 million clones, with 75% to 85% observed a single time. This sequence originates from a man in his late teens or twenties in good health. Some clones in this sample may be carry-over from other donors' samples. The chain has TRBV7-3 and TRBJ1-2; possibly TRBD1 for D (6 bases). Source material: memory CD4+ T cells from PBMCs. Stated subset: CD45RA-negative fraction. In nucleotides, the CDR3 is TGTGCCAGCAGCTTACAGGGGTCCAACTATGGCTACACCTTC. Translation gives CASSLQGSNYGYTF.